The sequence of this T cell receptor beta chain was determined in a study of T cells in women clearing cervical HPV infection. The study, taken as a whole, reports: TRBV6-7 relative abundance averaged about 0.1% in cases and approximately 0.15% in controls. Associations may precede or follow infection; HPV-specific or memory T cells were not isolated.

Remarks on this clone: The antigen remains undetermined. The CDR3 end is not reached by the read, which stops 3 residues before it; the germline J gene fills it in.

Sequenced by immunoSEQ multiplex PCR; TCRdb stores in-frame clones only, minus some. Its table records about 30,000 clones. V shed 1 base and J shed 4 bases, with 11 bases lying between them. This CDR3 is built from 15 residues. CDR1 and CDR2 (germline): SGHAT, FQNNGV. The receptor was derived from a woman aged 18-70 years with a cervical HPV16 infection that either progressed to CIN3+ or cleared (not recorded which). This sequence joins TRBV11-2 and TRBJ2-1, with D tentatively TRBD1 (6 bases). The source material was blood buffy coat. The CDR3 DNA, read in part, is TGTGCCAGCAGCTTAGGTAACAGGGTATACAATGAG. Amino acid sequence: CASSLGNRVYNE. The CDR3 reads in full as CASSLGNRVYNEQFF.